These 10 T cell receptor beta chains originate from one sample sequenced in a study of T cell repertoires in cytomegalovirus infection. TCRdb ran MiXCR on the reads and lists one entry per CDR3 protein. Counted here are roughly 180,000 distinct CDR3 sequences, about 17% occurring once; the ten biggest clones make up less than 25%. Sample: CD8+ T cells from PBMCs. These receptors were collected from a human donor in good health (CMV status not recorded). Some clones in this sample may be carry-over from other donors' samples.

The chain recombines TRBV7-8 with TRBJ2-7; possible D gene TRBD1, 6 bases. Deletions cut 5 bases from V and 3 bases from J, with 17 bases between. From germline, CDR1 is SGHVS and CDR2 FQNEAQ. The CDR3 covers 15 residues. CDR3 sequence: CASSVTQGTYYEQYF. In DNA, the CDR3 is TGTGCCAGCAGCGTCACCCAGGGGACCTACTACGAGCAGTACTTC.

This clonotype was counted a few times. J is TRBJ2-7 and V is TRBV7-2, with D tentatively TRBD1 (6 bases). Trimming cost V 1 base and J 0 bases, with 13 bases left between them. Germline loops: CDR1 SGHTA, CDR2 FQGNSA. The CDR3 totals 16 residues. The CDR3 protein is CASSLDGDTLSYEQYF. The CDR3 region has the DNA TGTGCCAGCAGCTTAGATGGGGACACCCTCTCCTACGAGCAGTACTTC.

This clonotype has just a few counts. This CDR3 is CASSLTGGGLDTQYF. For the CDR3, the DNA is TGTGCCAGCAGCTTAACCGGGGGCGGGTTAGATACGCAGTATTTT. The chain has TRBV7-2 and TRBJ2-3; D possibly uses TRBD1 or TRBD2 (6 bases each). Trimming took off 2 bases at V and 5 bases at J, with 14 bases between the two ends. Germline-derived CDR1 and CDR2 are SGHTA and FQGNSA. CDR3 size: 15 residues. Full variable domain (remainder filled in from reference TRBV7-2 and TRBJ2-3): GAGVSQSPSNKVTEKGKDVELRCDPISGHTALYWYRQSLGQGLEFLIYFQGNSAPDKSGLPSDRFSAERTGGSVSTLTIQRTQQEDSAVYLCASSLTGGGLDTQYFGPGTRLTVL.

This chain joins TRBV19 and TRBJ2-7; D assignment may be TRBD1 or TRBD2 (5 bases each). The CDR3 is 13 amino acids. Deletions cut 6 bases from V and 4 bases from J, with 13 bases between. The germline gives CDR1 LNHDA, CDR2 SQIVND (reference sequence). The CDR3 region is CASSGAWRYEQYF. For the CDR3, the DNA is TGTGCCAGTAGCGGGGCGTGGCGGTACGAGCAGTACTTC.

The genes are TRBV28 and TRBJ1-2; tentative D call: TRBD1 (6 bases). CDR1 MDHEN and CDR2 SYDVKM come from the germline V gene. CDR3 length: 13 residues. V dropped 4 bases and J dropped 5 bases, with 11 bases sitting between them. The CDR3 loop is CASSSDSLYGYTF. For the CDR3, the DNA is TGTGCCAGCAGTTCGGACAGCTTGTATGGCTACACCTTC.

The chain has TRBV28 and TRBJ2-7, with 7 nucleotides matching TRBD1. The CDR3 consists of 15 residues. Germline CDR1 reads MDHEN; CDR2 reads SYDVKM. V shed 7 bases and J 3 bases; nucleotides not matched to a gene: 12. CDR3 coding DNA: TGTGCCAGCACGACCGACCGACAGGGAGACTACGAGCAGTACTTC. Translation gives CASTTDRQGDYEQYF.

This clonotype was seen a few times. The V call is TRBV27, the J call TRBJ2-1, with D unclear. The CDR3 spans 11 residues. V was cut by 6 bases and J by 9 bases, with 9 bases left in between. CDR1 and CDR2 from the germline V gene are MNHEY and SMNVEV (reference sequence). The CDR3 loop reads CASSRQAEQFF. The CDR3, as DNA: TGTGCCAGCAGCCGCCAGGCTGAGCAGTTCTTC.

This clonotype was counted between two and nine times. CDR3 region: CASSQDLTSPWNEQFF. The CDR3 bases are TGTGCCAGCAGCCAAGATCTGACGTCCCCTTGGAATGAGCAGTTCTTC. This chain links TRBV14 with TRBJ2-1; D is undetermined. Per the germline V gene, CDR1 is SGHDN and CDR2 is FVKESK. The CDR3 is made up of 16 amino acids. The ends were cut back, 0 bases at V and 7 bases at J, with 16 bases in the middle.

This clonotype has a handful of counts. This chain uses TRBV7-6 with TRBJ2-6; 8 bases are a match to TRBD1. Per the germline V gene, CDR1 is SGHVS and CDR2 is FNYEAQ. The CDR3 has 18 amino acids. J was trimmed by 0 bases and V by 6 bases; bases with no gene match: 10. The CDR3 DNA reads TGTGCCAGCAGTCTCCACCGGGACAGGCTCTCTGGGGCCAACGTCCTGACTTTC. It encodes CASSLHRDRLSGANVLTF.

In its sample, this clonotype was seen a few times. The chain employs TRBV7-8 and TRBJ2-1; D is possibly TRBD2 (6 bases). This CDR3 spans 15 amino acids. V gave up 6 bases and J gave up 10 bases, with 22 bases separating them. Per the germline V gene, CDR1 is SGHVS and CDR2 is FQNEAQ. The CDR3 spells CASRPHLTTGEEQFF. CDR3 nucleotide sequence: TGTGCCAGCAGACCTCATCTGACGACGGGGGAAGAGCAGTTCTTC.